The 8 T cell receptor beta chains presented below share a single source sample, sequenced in a study of blood T cell repertoires in COVID-19. Assay: immunoSEQ multiplex PCR; the TCRdb copy retains only in-frame clones and omits some. The data show roughly 400,000 clones, approximately 90% seen once. Input material: PBMCs or T cells enriched from blood (not recorded which). The receptors originated from a woman between 18 and 29 years old who had been exposed to COVID-19.

This chain links TRBV6-5 with TRBJ2-5, with TRBD2 identical over 8 bases. Per germline, CDR1 MNHEY and CDR2 SVGAGI. Trimming removed 8 bases from V and 2 bases from J; junction bases left unmatched: 10. The CDR3 totals 15 residues. CDR3 in DNA: TGTGCCAGCTGTCAATCCGGGACTAGACAAGAGACCCAGTACTTC. Residues: CASCQSGTRQETQYF.

The chain links TRBV5-8 to TRBJ2-5, with TRBD1 matching 7 bases. CDR1 and CDR2 (germline): SGHTS, YDEGEE. Trimming at V came to 2 bases and at J to 2 bases, leaving 9 bases not matched to a gene. This CDR3 contains 16 residues. The CDR3 sequence: CASSLPGQTIQETQYF. In nucleotides, the CDR3 is TGTGCCAGCAGCTTACCGGGACAGACTATACAAGAGACCCAGTACTTC.

The chain has TRBV7-2 and TRBJ1-3; 9 bases are shared with TRBD1. CDR3 length equals 16 residues. With V trimmed by 0 bases and J by 2 bases, 2 bases remained unmatched. CDR1 and CDR2 from the germline V gene are SGHTA and FQGNSA. The CDR3 DNA reads as TGTGCCAGCAGCTTAGCGGGACAGGGAACTGGAAACACCATATATTTT. Its translation is CASSLAGQGTGNTIYF.

The chain combines TRBV6-1 with TRBJ1-2; D ambiguous. The CDR3 contains 15 residues. The V gene lost 2 bases and the J gene lost 3 bases, with 13 bases spanning the gap. Germline lookup yields CDR1 MNHNS and CDR2 SASEGT. CDR3 amino acids: CASSESFQRDYGYTF. In DNA form, the CDR3 reads TGTGCCAGCAGTGAAAGCTTCCAGCGGGACTATGGCTACACCTTC.

The chain joins TRBV15 to TRBJ2-7; D gene unclear. V was pared by 1 base and J by 5 bases, with 9 bases between. The germline V gene has CDR1 LNHNV and CDR2 YYDKDF (reference sequence). The CDR3 covers 13 residues. CDR3 bases: TGTGCCACCAGCAGAGGATCGCGTAACGAGCAGTACTTC. Translation: CATSRGSRNEQYF.

The genes are TRBV7-9 and TRBJ1-4, with 8 bases lining up with TRBD1. Per germline, CDR1 SEHNR and CDR2 FQNEAQ (reference sequence). The CDR3 covers 15 residues. With V trimmed by 1 base and J by 5 bases, 3 bases remained unmatched. This CDR3 reads CASSLGQGINEKLFF. The CDR3 DNA follows: TGTGCCAGCAGCTTAGGACAGGGGATAAATGAAAAACTGTTTTTT.

The chain recombines TRBV19 with TRBJ2-7, with D uncertain. Germline V gene data show CDR1 as LNHDA and CDR2 as SQIVND (reference sequence). Trimming took off 3 bases at V and 2 bases at J, with 11 bases between the two ends. This CDR3 has 14 amino acids. CDR3 amino acids: CASSIGAFPYEQYF. For the CDR3, the DNA is TGTGCCAGTAGTATTGGAGCTTTTCCCTACGAGCAGTACTTC.

The chain recombines TRBV5-1 with TRBJ2-1; D call uncertain. Per germline, CDR1 SGHRS and CDR2 YFSETQ. The CDR3 loop spans 13 amino acids. The germline V and J ends were trimmed by 2 bases and 6 bases, with 9 bases remaining between them. The CDR3: CASSLTRVNEQFF. CDR3 DNA sequence: TGCGCCAGCAGCTTAACGCGCGTCAATGAGCAGTTCTTC.